What follows are 17 T cell receptor beta chains derived from one specimen sequenced in a study of regulatory T cells in long-lasting Graves disease. Relying on iRepertoire HTBI primers and Arm-PCR of CDR3 regions, the team built TCR beta libraries. In TCRdb, the multiplex PCR reads were re-called with MiXCR into one record per CDR3 protein. The table shows hundreds of thousands of distinct CDR3 sequences, with 15% to 20% occurring only once. Noted time point: persistent/refractory GD, antithyroid drugs over 5 years with positive TRAb. Construction of the TCR library relied on RNA isolated from PBMCs. The sample was peripheral blood mononuclear cells (PBMCs), taken when the disease was refractory, from a patient treated with antithyroid drugs. All receptors come from a female donor with Graves disease.

Concerning this clonotype: Relative to the germline gene, one junction end is altered; a read error may explain this. This rearrangement joins TRBV20-1 to TRBJ2-7; 15 bases are a match to TRBD2. Germline values: CDR1 DFQATT, CDR2 SNEGSKA (reference sequence). The CDR3 totals 19 residues. In DNA form, the CDR3 reads TGCAGTGCTAGGAGAGCCGGACTAGCGGGAGGGCGGAATGTCTACGGGCAGTACTTC. Encoded protein: CSARRAGLAGGRNVYGQYF.

This clonotype has a handful of counts. The J gene is TRBJ1-5, the V gene TRBV4-3; no clear D gene. Trimming left V 0 bases short and J 7 bases short, with 10 bases between. The CDR3 length is 14 residues. The germline CDR1 and CDR2 sequences are LGHNA and YSLEER. The CDR3 loop reads CASSQDVGTQPQHF. CDR3 in DNA: TGCGCCAGCAGCCAAGACGTAGGTACCCAGCCCCAGCATTTT.

This clonotype appeared many times. The V gene is TRBV12-3 or TRBV12-4, the J gene TRBJ1-5, with 8 bases lining up with TRBD1. The CDR3 is made up of 15 amino acids. Unmatched junction bases numbered 7, after V lost 5 bases and J lost 4 bases. The CDR3 here is CASSQSDRENQPQHF. CDR3 nucleotide sequence: TGTGCCAGCAGTCAATCGGACAGGGAAAATCAGCCCCAGCATTTT.

The chain joins TRBV5-1 to TRBJ2-3; D remains ambiguous. Germline CDR1 and CDR2: SGHRS and YFSETQ. The CDR3 is made up of 16 amino acids. V lost 0 bases and J 0 bases, leaving 11 bases between the germline ends. In DNA form, the CDR3 reads TGCGCCAGCAGCTTGGTTGGGCCATGGAGCACAGATACGCAGTATTTT. Translated: CASSLVGPWSTDTQYF.

In its sample, this clonotype was seen a few times. The chain carries TRBV6-1 and TRBJ2-7; D is perhaps TRBD2 (5 bases). Trimming took 6 bases from V and 5 from J, leaving 14 bases between them. This CDR3 is 13 amino acids long. Germline CDR1 and CDR2: MNHNS and SASEGT. This CDR3 reads CASSQVGVDEQYF. The DNA for the CDR3 is TGTGCCAGCAGCCAGGTGGGAGTGGACGAGCAGTACTTC.

This clonotype appeared many times. The CDR3 loop is CAISESSGQIYGYTF. The CDR3 coding sequence is TGTGCCATCAGTGAGTCCTCGGGACAGATCTATGGCTACACCTTC. This rearrangement joins TRBV10-3 to TRBJ1-2; 7 bases match TRBD1. The CDR3 has 15 residues. Trimming removed 0 bases from V and 4 bases from J; junction bases left unmatched: 5. CDR1 and CDR2 from the germline V gene are ENHRY and SYGVKD.

This clonotype showed up just a few times. The genes are TRBV19 and TRBJ1-5; TRBD1 matches at 7 bases. J lost 4 bases, V lost 9 bases, and 6 bases had no gene match. This CDR3 contains 13 residues. The V gene's germline CDR1 is LNHDA and CDR2 SQIVND (reference sequence). CDR3 in amino acids: CASAGDRNQPQHF. CDR3 DNA: TGTGCCAGCGCGGGGGACAGAAATCAGCCCCAGCATTTT.

V is TRBV20-1 and J is TRBJ2-1; 10 bases are a match to TRBD1. Germline values: CDR1 DFQATT, CDR2 SNEGSKA (reference sequence). The CDR3 covers 14 residues. After removal of 5 bases from V and 7 bases from J, the junction contained 8 bases not matched to a gene. DNA of the CDR3: TGCAGTGCTCGAATTTGGGGACAGGGGAATGAGCAGTTCTTC. This gives the protein CSARIWGQGNEQFF.

This clonotype was detected ten times or more. V usage is TRBV28 and J usage is TRBJ2-7, with 7 bases lining up with TRBD2. The trim removed 0 bases at V and 0 bases at J, leaving 8 bases unmatched. From germline, CDR1 is MDHEN and CDR2 SYDVKM. The CDR3 contains 17 residues. The CDR3: CASSLWPAASGSYEQYF. CDR3 sequence (DNA): TGTGCCAGCAGTTTATGGCCCGCCGCTAGCGGCTCCTACGAGCAGTACTTC.

This clonotype was seen at least ten times. This chain links TRBV20-1 with TRBJ1-4; no clear D gene. The V end was cut by 3 bases, the J end by 4 bases, with 9 bases between. CDR3 length: 13 residues. Per the germline V gene, CDR1 is DFQATT and CDR2 is SNEGSKA (reference sequence). DNA for the CDR3: TGCAGTGCTAGCGGATCCCTTAATGAAAAACTGTTTTTT. Its protein is CSASGSLNEKLFF.

The V and J genes are TRBV10-1 and TRBJ1-5; tentative D call: TRBD1 (6 bases). The CDR3 is made up of 13 amino acids. Deletions cut 4 bases from V and 3 bases from J, with 7 bases between. CDR1 WNHNN and CDR2 SYGVQD come from the germline V gene (reference sequence). The CDR3: CASSAGVNQPQHF. The CDR3 DNA follows: TGCGCCAGCAGTGCAGGGGTCAATCAGCCCCAGCATTTT.

The sample holds many counts of this clonotype. The chain uses TRBV6-5 and TRBJ1-4; possibly TRBD1 for D (5 bases). CDR1 and CDR2 from the germline V gene are MNHEY and SVGAGI. The CDR3 covers 18 residues. V lost 2 bases, J lost 8 bases, and 24 bases lay in between. CDR3 in DNA: TGTGCCAGCAGTTACCCTGCTCGCGGTGCAGGGAGGTGGGAAAAACTGTTTTTT. Residues: CASSYPARGAGRWEKLFF.

V and J are TRBV9 and TRBJ1-3, with D hard to call. The CDR3 loop spans 11 amino acids. From germline, CDR1 is SGDLS and CDR2 YYNGEE. Trimming took 4 bases from V and 4 from J, leaving 3 bases between them. The CDR3 here is CASSRGNTIYF. CDR3 coding DNA: TGTGCCAGCAGCCGGGGAAACACCATATATTTT.

For this clonotype: Relative to the germline gene, one junction end is altered; a read error may explain this. This chain uses TRBV5-6 with TRBJ2-7; D remains ambiguous. This CDR3 comprises 16 residues. Germline CDR1 is SGHDT and CDR2 is YYEEEE. The CDR3 nucleotides are TGTGCCAGCAGCTTCGGTCAGAGCACCAGCTCCTACGAGCGGTACTTC. Protein sequence: CASSFGQSTSSYERYF.

The chain has TRBV6-2 or TRBV6-3 and TRBJ2-7; D is perhaps TRBD1 (6 bases). There are 15 residues in the CDR3. The ends were cut back, 3 bases at V and 3 bases at J, with 15 bases in the middle. The V gene's germline CDR1 is MNHEY and CDR2 SVGEGT. For the CDR3, the DNA is TGTGCCAGCAGTTATGGCCAGGGGTTAATCTACGAGCAGTACTTC. Amino acids: CASSYGQGLIYEQYF.

This rearrangement joins TRBV11-2 to TRBJ2-7; no firm D call. Germline CDR1 SGHAT, CDR2 FQNNGV. This CDR3 comprises 13 residues. V was clipped by 6 bases and J by 4 bases, with 13 bases between them. The CDR3 loop is CASSPGVGYEQYF. As DNA, the CDR3 is TGTGCCAGCAGTCCAGGCGTGGGTTACGAGCAGTACTTC.

This clonotype was observed many times. The V gene is TRBV6-1, the J gene TRBJ1-5; D remains ambiguous. Germline CDR1 and CDR2: MNHNS and SASEGT. Trimming took off 3 bases at V and 0 bases at J, with 6 bases between the two ends. This CDR3 has 14 amino acids. Written as DNA, the CDR3 is TGTGCCAGCAGTGACACATATAGCAATCAGCCCCAGCATTTT. Protein product: CASSDTYSNQPQHF.